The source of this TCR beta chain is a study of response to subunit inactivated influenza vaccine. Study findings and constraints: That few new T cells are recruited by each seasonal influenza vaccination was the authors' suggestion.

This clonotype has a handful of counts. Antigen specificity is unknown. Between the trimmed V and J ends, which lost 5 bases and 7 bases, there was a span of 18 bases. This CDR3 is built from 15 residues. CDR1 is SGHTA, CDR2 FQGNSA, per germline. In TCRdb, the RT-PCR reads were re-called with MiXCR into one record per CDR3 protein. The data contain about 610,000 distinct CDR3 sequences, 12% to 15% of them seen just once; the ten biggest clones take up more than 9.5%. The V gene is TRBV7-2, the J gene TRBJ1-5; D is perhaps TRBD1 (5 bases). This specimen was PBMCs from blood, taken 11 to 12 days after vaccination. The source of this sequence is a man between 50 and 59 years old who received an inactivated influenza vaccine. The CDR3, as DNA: TGTGCCAGCAGCCCACGGAGGAGAGGGGACCAGCCCCAGCATTTT. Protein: CASSPRRRGDQPQHF.